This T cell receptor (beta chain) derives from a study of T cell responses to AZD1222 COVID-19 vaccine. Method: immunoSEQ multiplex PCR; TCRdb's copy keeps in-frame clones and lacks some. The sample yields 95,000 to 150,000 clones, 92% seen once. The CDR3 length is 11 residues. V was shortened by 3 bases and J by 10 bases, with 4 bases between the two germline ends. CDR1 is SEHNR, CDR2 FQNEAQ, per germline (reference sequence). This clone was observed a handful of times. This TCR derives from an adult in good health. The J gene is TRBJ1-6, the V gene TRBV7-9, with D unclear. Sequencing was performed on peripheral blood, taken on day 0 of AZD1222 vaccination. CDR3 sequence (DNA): TGTGCCAGCAGCTTGGGCTCACCCCTCCACTTT. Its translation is CASSLGSPLHF.